This T cell receptor (beta chain) was retrieved from a study of T cell repertoires in cytomegalovirus infection. Study in general: Both recently identified HLA-C-restricted and well-studied HLA-B-restricted CMV epitopes were used in the study. It was the public TCR beta signatures that indicated both CMV infection and matching HLA type. Overall study findings and caveats: There were carriers of CMV plus the relevant HLA, and cumulative public TCR beta family frequency identified them. Dominant in the ex vivo response were TCR beta clonotypes restricted by HLA-C and specific for CMV.

TCRdb used MiXCR to reprocess the reads, holding one entry per CDR3 protein. The table has approximately 300,000 distinct CDR3 sequences, around 25% seen once. This clonotype appeared a few times. Antigen specificity is unknown. Germline loops: CDR1 SGHTA, CDR2 FQGNSA. The trim removed 5 bases at V and 7 bases at J, leaving 9 bases unmatched. This CDR3 contains 15 residues. The chain carries TRBV7-2 and TRBJ2-5; 11 bases are shared with TRBD2. The receptor was derived from a human donor in good health (CMV status not recorded). Some clones in this sample may be carry-over from other donors' samples. Here the sequenced sample was cultured PBMCs, taken from culture after CMV antigen stimulation. The CDR3 protein is CASSAETSGKGTQYF. CDR3 DNA sequence: TGTGCCAGCAGCGCGGAGACTAGCGGGAAAGGGACCCAGTACTTC.